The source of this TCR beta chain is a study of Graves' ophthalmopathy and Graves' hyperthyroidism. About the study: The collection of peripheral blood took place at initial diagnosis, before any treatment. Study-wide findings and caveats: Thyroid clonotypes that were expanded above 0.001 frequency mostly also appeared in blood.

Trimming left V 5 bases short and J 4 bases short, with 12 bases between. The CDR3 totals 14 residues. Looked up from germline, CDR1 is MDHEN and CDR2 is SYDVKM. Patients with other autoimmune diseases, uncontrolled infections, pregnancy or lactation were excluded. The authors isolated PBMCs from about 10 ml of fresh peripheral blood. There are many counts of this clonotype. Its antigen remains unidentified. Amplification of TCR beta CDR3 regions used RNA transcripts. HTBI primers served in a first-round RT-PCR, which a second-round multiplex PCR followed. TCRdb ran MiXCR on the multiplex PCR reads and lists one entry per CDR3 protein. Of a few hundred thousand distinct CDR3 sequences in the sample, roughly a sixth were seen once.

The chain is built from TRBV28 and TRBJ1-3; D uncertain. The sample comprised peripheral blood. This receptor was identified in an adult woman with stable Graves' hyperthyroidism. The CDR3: CASSRPAIGNTIYF. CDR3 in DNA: TGTGCCAGCAGTCGACCTGCCATCGGAAACACCATATATTTT.